This TCR beta chain came from a study of cytomegalovirus exposure and HLA in healthy donors. Study findings and constraints: Despite most TCR sequences being rare, some public TCRs occurred in many donors.

The junction had 5 bases not matched to a gene; V was cut back by 0 bases and J by 3 bases. Germline assignment: CDR1 SNHLY and CDR2 FYNNEI. This CDR3 spans 16 amino acids. As regards this clone: Its cognate antigen is unknown.

The PCR made use of 60 Vbeta and 13 Jbeta primers. Data came from immunoSEQ multiplex PCR; TCRdb stores just in-frame clones and leaves some out. This sample has 75,000 to 90,000 clones, with 85% found just once. Sequenced material: PBMCs. This sequence was found in a man aged 35 to 55 in good health and CMV-seropositive. This chain joins TRBV2 and TRBJ1-3, with 7 bases aligning to TRBD1. The CDR3 region is CASSEAVQGYGNTIYF. For the CDR3, the DNA is TGTGCCAGCAGTGAAGCGGTACAGGGGTATGGAAACACCATATATTTT.